This T cell receptor (beta chain) was observed in a study of radiotherapy plus CTLA-4 blockade in lung cancer. Study summary: Among patients, approximately 19% showed objective responses, and approximately 30% had disease control. Findings and caveats of the study: The best predictor of response was reported to be early blood T cell clone dynamics, with interferon-beta. Some TCR clones had been derived from tumors. These clones expanded in peripheral blood after radiotherapy plus ipilimumab.

To note about this clone: Its antigen is unidentified.

The method was immunoSEQ multiplex PCR; TCRdb's version includes in-frame clones alone and lacks a portion of them. The profile shows about 45,000 clones, 63% of them singletons. People whose metastatic non-small-cell lung cancer was chemo-refractory got focal radiation along with CTLA-4 blockade by ipilimumab. CDR3 length: 15 residues. Looked up from germline, CDR1 is SGHRS and CDR2 is YFSETQ. The chain links TRBV5-1 to TRBJ2-5; 7 bases line up with TRBD1. Gene TRBJ2-7 matches the end of the DNA better, so the J call may be wrong. This sequence originates from a human donor with non-small cell lung cancer who had a partial response to radiotherapy plus ipilimumab. The source material was peripheral blood, sampled from a patient treated with radiotherapy plus ipilimumab. The CDR3 is CASSTDPTGVGEQYF. The CDR3, as DNA: TGCGCCAGCAGCACAGACCCTACAGGGGTCGGCGAGCAGTACTTC.